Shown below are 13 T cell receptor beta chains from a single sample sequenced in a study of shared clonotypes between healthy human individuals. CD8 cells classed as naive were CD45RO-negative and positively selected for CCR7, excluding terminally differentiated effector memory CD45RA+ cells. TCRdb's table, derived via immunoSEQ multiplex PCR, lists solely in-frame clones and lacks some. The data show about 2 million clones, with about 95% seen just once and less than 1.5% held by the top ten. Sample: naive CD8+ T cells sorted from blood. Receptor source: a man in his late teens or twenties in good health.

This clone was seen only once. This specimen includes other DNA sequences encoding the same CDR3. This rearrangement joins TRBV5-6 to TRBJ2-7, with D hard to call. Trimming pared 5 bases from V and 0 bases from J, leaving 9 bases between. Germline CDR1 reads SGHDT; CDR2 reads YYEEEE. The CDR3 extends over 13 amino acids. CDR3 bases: TGTGCCAGCAGTTTTTCCAGCTCCTACGAGCAGTACTTC. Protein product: CASSFSSSYEQYF. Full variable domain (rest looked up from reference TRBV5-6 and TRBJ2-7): DAGVTQSPTHLIKTRGQQVTLRCSPKSGHDTVSWYQQALGQGPQFIFQYYEEEERQRGNFPDRFSGHQFPNYSSELNVNALLLGDSALYLCASSFSSSYEQYFGPGTRLTVT.

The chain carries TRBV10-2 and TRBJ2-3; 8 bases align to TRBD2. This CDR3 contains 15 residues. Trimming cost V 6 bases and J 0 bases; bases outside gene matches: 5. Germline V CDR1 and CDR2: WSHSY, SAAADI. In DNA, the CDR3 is TGCGCCAGCAGGGCCCTAGCGGGTAGCACAGATACGCAGTATTTT. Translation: CASRALAGSTDTQYF.

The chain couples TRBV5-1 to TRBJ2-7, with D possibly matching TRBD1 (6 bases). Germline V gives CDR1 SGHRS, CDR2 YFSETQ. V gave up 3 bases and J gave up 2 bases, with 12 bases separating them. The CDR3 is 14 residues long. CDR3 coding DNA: TGCGCCAGCAGCTCCGGGACATTCGCCTACGAGCAGTACTTC. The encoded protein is CASSSGTFAYEQYF.

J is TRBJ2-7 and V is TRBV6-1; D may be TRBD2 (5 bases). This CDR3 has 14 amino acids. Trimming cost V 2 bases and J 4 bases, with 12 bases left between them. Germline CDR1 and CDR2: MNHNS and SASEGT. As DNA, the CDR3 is TGTGCCAGCAGTGAACCCGGGGAGTGGTACGAGCAGTACTTC. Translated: CASSEPGEWYEQYF.

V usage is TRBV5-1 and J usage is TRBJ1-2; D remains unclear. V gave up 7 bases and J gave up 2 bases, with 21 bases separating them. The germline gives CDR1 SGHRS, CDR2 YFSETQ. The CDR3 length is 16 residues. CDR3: CASSFSRYTANYGYTF. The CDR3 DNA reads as TGCGCCAGCTCTTTTTCCAGATACACAGCAAACTATGGCTACACCTTC.

CDR3 DNA: TGTGCCAGCAGCTCCGCCGGGACTAGCCTCCACGAGCAGTACTTC. It is translated as CASSSAGTSLHEQYF. The chain links TRBV7-8 to TRBJ2-7; 9 positions match TRBD2. Germline CDR1 SGHVS, CDR2 FQNEAQ. After removal of 4 bases from V and 5 bases from J, the junction contained 9 bases not matched to a gene. This CDR3 has 15 amino acids.

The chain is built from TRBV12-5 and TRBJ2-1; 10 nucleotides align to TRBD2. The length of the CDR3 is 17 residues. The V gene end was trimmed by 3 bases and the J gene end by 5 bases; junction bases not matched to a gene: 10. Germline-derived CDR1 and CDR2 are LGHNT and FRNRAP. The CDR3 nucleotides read TGTGCTAGTGGTTTCCCCGAACTAGCGGGACCCGACAATGAGCAGTTCTTC. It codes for CASGFPELAGPDNEQFF.

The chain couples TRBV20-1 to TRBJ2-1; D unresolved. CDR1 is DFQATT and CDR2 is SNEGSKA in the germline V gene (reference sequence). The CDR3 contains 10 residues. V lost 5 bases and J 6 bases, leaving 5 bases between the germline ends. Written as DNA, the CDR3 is TGCAGTGCTTACCCCAATGAGCAGTTCTTC. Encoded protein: CSAYPNEQFF.

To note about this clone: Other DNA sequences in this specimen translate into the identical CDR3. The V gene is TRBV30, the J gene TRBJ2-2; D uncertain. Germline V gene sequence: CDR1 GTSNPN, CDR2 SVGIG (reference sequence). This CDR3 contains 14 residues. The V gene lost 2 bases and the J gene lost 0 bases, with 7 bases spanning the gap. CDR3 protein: CAWSLGPNTGELFF. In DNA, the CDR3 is TGTGCCTGGAGTCTAGGTCCGAACACCGGGGAGCTGTTTTTT. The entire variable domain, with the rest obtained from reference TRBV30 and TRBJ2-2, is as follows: SQTIHQWPATLVQPVGSPLSLECTVEGTSNPNLYWYRQAAGRGLQLLFYSVGIGQISSEVPQNLSASRPQDRQFILSSKKLLLSDSGFYLCAWSLGPNTGELFFGEGSRLTVL.

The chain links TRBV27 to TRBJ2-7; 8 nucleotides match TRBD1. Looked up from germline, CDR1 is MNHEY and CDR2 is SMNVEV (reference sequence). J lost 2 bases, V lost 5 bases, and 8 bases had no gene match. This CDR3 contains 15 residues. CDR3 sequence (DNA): TGTGCCAGCAGTGCCGGGACAGGCTTTACCTACGAGCAGTACTTC. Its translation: CASSAGTGFTYEQYF.

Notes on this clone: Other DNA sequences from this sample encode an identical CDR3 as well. Here the CDR3 reads CASSLGGANTEAFF. The CDR3 DNA sequence: TGTGCCAGCAGCTTAGGGGGGGCGAACACTGAAGCTTTCTTT. V is TRBV13 and J is TRBJ1-1; the D gene is possibly TRBD1 (6 bases). Germline-derived CDR1 and CDR2 are PRHDT and FYEKMQ (reference sequence). V shed 0 bases and J shed 1 base, with 6 bases lying between them. This CDR3 has 14 residues.

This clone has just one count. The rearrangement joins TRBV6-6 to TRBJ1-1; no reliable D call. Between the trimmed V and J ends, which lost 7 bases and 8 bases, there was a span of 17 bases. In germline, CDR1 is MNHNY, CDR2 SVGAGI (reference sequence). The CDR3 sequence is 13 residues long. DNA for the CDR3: TGTGCCAGCACCTTTGGGAGAGGGCCCGAAGCTTTCTTT. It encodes CASTFGRGPEAFF.

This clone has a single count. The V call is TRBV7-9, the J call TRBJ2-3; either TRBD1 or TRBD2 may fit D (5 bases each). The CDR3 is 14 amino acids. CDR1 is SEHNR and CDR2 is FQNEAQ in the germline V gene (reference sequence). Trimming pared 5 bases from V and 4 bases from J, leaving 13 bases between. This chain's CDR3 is CASSTWDVADTQYF. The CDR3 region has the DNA TGTGCCAGCAGCACCTGGGACGTCGCAGATACGCAGTATTTT.